A single sample gave rise to the 2 T cell receptor beta chains below, sequenced in a study of chemoradiotherapy in HPV16-positive cancers. Method: immunoSEQ multiplex PCR; TCRdb's copy keeps in-frame clones and lacks some. The table has approximately 5,000 clones, just under 75% seen once. The source was tumor tissue, collected from a patient who underwent chemoradiotherapy. Receptor source: a human donor with HPV-associated anogenital cancer.

The chain carries TRBV27 and TRBJ2-7; D may correspond to TRBD1 or TRBD2 (5 bases each). Germline-derived CDR1 and CDR2 are MNHEY and SMNVEV (reference sequence). Trimming removed 5 bases at V and 6 bases at J, with 8 bases between. The length of the CDR3 is 11 residues. The CDR3 here is CASSGGFEQYF. The CDR3 DNA follows: TGTGCCAGCAGTGGGGGTTTCGAGCAGTACTTC.

Only one count was recorded for this clone. The chain is built from TRBV27 and TRBJ2-2, with a possible D match to TRBD2 (5 bases). Germline values: CDR1 MNHEY, CDR2 SMNVEV (reference sequence). The V end lost 6 bases, the J end lost 2 bases, and 16 bases lay between the germline ends. CDR3 length: 16 amino acids. This chain's CDR3 is CASSPDWAQNTGELFF. Written as DNA, the CDR3 is TGTGCCAGCAGCCCGGACTGGGCGCAAAACACCGGGGAGCTGTTTTTT.